The T cell receptor beta chain under discussion was sequenced for a study of shared clonotypes between healthy human individuals. Study as a whole: Every donor yielded three CD4 naive, three CD4 memory, two CD8 naive and one CD8 memory plate. Study outcomes and limitations: Only blood samples were collected, and tissue repertoires likely differ. Sequencing depth was expected to influence donor clonotype sharing.

The J segment lost 4 bases and the V segment lost 4 bases, leaving 4 bases of the junction unmatched. The CDR3 spans 16 residues. Germline assignment: CDR1 KGHSH and CDR2 LQKENI. Source study methods: With immunoSEQ giving junction-only sequences and no quality scores, filtering differed. Method: immunoSEQ multiplex PCR; TCRdb's copy keeps in-frame clones and lacks some. Clone size and the V and J calls come from that table; the DNA yielded D and trimming. The sample has around 510,000 clones; around 95% are singletons. As regards this clone: What it binds is not known.

Material: naive CD4+ T cells sorted from blood. As for subset: CD45RA+ positively selected. This sequence originates from a woman in her thirties in good health. This sequence joins TRBV18 and TRBJ2-1; 13 bases map to TRBD2. CDR3 bases: TGTGCCAGCTCACTAGGACTAGCGGGAGTTTACAATGAGCAGTTCTTC. Protein sequence: CASSLGLAGVYNEQFF.